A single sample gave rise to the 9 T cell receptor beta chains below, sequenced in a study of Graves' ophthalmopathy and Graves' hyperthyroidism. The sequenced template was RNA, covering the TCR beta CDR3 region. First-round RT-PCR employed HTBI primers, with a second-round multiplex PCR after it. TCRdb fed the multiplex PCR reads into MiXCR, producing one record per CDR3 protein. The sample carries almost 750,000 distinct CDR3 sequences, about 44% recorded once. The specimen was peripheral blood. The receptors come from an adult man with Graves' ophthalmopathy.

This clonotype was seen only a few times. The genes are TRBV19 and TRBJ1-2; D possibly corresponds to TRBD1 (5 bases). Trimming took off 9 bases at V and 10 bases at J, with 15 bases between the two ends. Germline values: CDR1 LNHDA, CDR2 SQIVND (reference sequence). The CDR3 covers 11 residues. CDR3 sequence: CASSLGTYYTF. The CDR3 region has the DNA TGTGCCAGCAGCCTCGGGACGTACTACACCTTC.

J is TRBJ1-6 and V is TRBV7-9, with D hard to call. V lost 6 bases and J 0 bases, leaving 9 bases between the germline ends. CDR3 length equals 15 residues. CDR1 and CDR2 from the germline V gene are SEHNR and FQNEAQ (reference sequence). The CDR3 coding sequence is TGTGCCAGCAGAGAAGAATTCTCCTATAATTCACCCCTCCACTTT. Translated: CASREEFSYNSPLHF.

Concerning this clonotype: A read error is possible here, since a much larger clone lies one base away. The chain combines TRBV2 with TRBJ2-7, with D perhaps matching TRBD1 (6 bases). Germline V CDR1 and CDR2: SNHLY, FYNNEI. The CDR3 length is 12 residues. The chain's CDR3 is CASSRTAQELYF. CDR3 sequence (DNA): TGTGCCAGCAGTCGGACAGCCCAGGAGCTGTACTTC.

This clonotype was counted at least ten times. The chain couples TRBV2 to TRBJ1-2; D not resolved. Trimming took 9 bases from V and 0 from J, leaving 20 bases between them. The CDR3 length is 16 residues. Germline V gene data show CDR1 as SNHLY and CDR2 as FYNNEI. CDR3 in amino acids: CASRDVGELSNYGYTF. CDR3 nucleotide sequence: TGTGCCAGTCGTGATGTCGGGGAACTATCTAACTATGGCTACACCTTC.

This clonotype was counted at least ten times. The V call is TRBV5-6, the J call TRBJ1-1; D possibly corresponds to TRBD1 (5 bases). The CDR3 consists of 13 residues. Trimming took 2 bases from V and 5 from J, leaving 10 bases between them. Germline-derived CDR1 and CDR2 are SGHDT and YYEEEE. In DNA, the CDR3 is TGTGCCAGCAGCTTCGGGGACGCGACTGAAGCTTTCTTT. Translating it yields CASSFGDATEAFF.

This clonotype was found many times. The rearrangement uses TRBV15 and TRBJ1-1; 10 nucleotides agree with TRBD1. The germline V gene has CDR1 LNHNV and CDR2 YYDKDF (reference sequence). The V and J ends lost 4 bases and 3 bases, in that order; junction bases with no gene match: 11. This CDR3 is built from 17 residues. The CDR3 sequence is CATSTVGQGELDTEAFF. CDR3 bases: TGTGCCACCAGCACGGTAGGACAGGGGGAGTTGGACACTGAAGCTTTCTTT.

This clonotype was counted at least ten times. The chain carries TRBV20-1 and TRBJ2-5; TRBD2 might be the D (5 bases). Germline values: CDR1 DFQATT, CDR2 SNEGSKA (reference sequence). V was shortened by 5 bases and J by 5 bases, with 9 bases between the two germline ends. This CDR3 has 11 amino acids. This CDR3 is CSAYTRETQYF. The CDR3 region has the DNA TGCAGTGCTTATACTAGGGAGACCCAGTACTTC.

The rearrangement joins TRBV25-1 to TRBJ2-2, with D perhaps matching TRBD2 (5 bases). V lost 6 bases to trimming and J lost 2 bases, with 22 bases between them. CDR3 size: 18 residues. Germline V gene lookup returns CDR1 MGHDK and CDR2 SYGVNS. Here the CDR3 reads CASSLPTGLLINTGELFF. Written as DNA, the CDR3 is TGTGCCAGCAGCCTACCGACCGGACTCCTGATAAACACCGGGGAGCTGTTTTTT.

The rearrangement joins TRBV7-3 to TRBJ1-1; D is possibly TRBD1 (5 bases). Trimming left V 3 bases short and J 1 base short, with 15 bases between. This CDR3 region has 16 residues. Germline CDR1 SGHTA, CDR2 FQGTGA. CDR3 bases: TGTGCCAGCAGCTTCGCCTTCAGTACAGGGAACACTGAAGCTTTCTTT. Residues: CASSFAFSTGNTEAFF.